This T cell receptor beta chain was sequenced during a study of T cell clones after liver transplantation. Across the study: Apart from a few HCV-positive recipients, transplants were for non-autoimmune, non-viral reasons. Timepoints were pre-transplant, pre-withdrawal, and after withdrawal was completed or failed.

Sorting of unstimulated PBMCs yielded separate CD3+CD4+ and CD3+CD8+ fractions. Libraries were prepared by immunoSEQ multiplex PCR; TCRdb keeps only in-frame clonotypes and omits some of them. The table has some 15,000 clones, 92% seen once. Study-wide results and caveats: Post-transplant time points were not standardized, so conclusions are preliminary.

CDR1 is SGHDN and CDR2 is FVKESK in the germline V gene. CDR3 length equals 14 residues. J lost 1 base, V lost 4 bases, and 4 bases had no gene match. This clone was counted a single time. The antigen remains unidentified. The sequence derives from a human donor who received a liver transplant. The chain uses TRBV14 and TRBJ2-7; 7 nucleotides match TRBD2. The sample was CD8+ T cells from blood, taken before liver transplant. The CDR3 protein is CASSPPSGSYEQYF. For the CDR3, the DNA is TGTGCCAGCAGCCCGCCTAGCGGATCCTACGAGCAGTACTTC.